This entry describes one TCR beta chain. The antigen is unknown. Method: immunoSEQ multiplex PCR; TCRdb's copy keeps in-frame clones and lacks some. The sample records more than 150,000 clones, about four fifths being singletons. This entry comes from a study of cytomegalovirus exposure and HLA in healthy donors. Turning to the study itself: The same platform was used for the 110 or so validation repertoires and the roughly 680 first-cohort repertoires, a later analysis reported.

The germline V gene has CDR1 KGHSH and CDR2 LQKENI. V was clipped by 2 bases and J by 0 bases, with 10 bases between them. The CDR3 covers 16 residues. Findings of the study overall: CMV antigen specificity was confirmed in vitro for three CMV-associated chains. Rare TCR sequences dominated, though some public TCRs recurred in many donors. That first-cohort TCR clusters tended to co-occur in the roughly 110 validation repertoires was found in a later analysis.

This TCR was sampled from a man younger than 30 in good health and CMV-seropositive. Material for sequencing was PBMCs. The chain employs TRBV18 and TRBJ1-4; tentatively, D is TRBD1 (6 bases). CDR3: CASSPGRTATNEKLFF. The CDR3 bases are TGTGCCAGCTCACCAGGCCGGACAGCAACTAATGAAAAACTGTTTTTT.